One sample yielded the 2 T cell receptor beta chains listed below, sequenced in a study of T cell responses to AZD1222 COVID-19 vaccine (dated by TCRdb to the early 2020s). Libraries came from the immunoSEQ multiplex PCR assay. TCRdb re-hosts the immuneACCESS table, in-frame sequences only. Its copies lack some clones; in the studies checked, an unresolved V gene accounts for under half of them, and the cause for the rest is not known. Recorded for this sample are about 150,000 clones; approximately 89% of them occurred a single time. 1% to 1.5% of the sample is held by the ten biggest clonotypes. What this sample's time point label stands for: about 28 days (+/-7) after the second vaccine dose. The sample was peripheral blood, taken 28 days after the second AZD1222 dose. Receptors originate from an adult who received the AZD1222 COVID-19 vaccine.

The chain joins TRBV7-2 to TRBJ1-2; TRBD1 matches at 8 bases. This CDR3 has 15 residues. V was pared by 5 bases and J by 4 bases, with 9 bases of the junction left unmatched. Looked up from germline, CDR1 is SGHTA and CDR2 is FQGNSA. The CDR3 reads CASSLRTGQGYGYTF. DNA for the CDR3: TGTGCCAGCAGCCTCCGAACCGGACAGGGCTATGGCTACACCTTC.

The chain is built from TRBV27 and TRBJ1-5, with no clear D. The CDR3 has 17 amino acids. V was trimmed by 1 base and J by 7 bases, leaving 20 bases between them. From germline, CDR1 is MNHEY and CDR2 SMNVEV (reference sequence). CDR3 coding DNA: TGTGCCAGCAGTTTATATCCCCCCCAGGCCTTAGGGCAGCCCCAGCATTTT. This gives the protein CASSLYPPQALGQPQHF.